The clone carrying this T cell receptor (beta chain) was seen a handful of times. Its antigen remains unknown. This sample stems from a study of T cells in Graves' hyperthyroidism and ophthalmopathy. Amplified TCR beta CDR3 regions came from RNA transcripts. During a first-round RT-PCR of the TCR CDR3, the HTBI primer set was used. Via MiXCR, TCRdb re-called the multiplex PCR reads, giving one row per CDR3 protein. The sample comprises roughly 300,000 distinct CDR3 sequences, over 20% of which are singletons, and around 48% rests with the top ten. Germline trimming cut 0 bases from V and 8 bases from J; bases unmatched to any gene: 11. Germline values: CDR1 SGHRS, CDR2 YFSETQ. CDR3 size: 16 residues. General study findings and limits: Model output signaled ophthalmopathy a median around 6.9 months ahead of onset.

Sequencing input: blood. The rearrangement uses TRBV5-1 and TRBJ1-2, with 9 bases identical to TRBD1. The sequence came from a woman in her 50s with Graves' hyperthyroidism. The CDR3: CASSLGRTGVTRGYTF. The DNA of the CDR3 is TGCGCCAGCAGCTTGGGGCGGACAGGGGTGACTCGGGGCTACACCTTC.